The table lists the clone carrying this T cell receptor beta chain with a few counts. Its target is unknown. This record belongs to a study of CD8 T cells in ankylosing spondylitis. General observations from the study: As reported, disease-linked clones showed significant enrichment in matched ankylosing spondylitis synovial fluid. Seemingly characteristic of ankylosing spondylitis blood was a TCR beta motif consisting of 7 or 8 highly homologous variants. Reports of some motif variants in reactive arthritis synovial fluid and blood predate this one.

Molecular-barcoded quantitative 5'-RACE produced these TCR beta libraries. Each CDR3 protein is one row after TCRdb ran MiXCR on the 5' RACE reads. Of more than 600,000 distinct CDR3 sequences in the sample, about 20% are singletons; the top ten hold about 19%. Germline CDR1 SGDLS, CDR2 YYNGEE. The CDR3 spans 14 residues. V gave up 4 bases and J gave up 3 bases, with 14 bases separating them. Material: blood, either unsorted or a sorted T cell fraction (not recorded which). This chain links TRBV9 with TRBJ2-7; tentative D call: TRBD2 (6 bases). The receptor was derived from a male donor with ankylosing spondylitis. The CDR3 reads CASSPGTSYYEQYF. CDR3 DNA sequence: TGTGCCAGCAGCCCGGGGACTTCCTACTACGAGCAGTACTTC.